Below, 7 T cell receptor beta chains from the same sample are listed, as sequenced in a study of post-analysis software for immune sequencing data. Study results and caveats: A few TRBV segments occurring more often in patients than controls included TRBV5-6, TRBV5-1 and TRBV20-1.

The antigens for these receptors are not known. TCR beta cDNA libraries included unique molecular identifiers. TCRdb ran MiXCR on the PCR reads and lists one entry per CDR3 protein. Among 600,000 to 700,000 distinct CDR3 sequences listed, more than 50% were seen once. Sample: blood. Receptor source: a girl aged 2 to 9 with multiple sclerosis.

The chain links TRBV7-9 to TRBJ2-7, with a tentative D call TRBD1 (6 bases). Germline CDR1 reads SEHNR; CDR2 reads FQNEAQ (reference sequence). V was trimmed by 1 base and J by 5 bases, leaving 15 bases between them. The CDR3 runs 15 residues. Here the CDR3 DNA reads TGTGCCAGCAGCTTAGGCGCAGGGGTTGGCCACGAGCAGTACTTC. Translated, it gives CASSLGAGVGHEQYF.

DNA of the CDR3: TGTGCCAGCAGCCAAGAGTCGGCGGCGTACACAGATACGCAGTATTTT. This encodes CASSQESAAYTDTQYF. The V call is TRBV14, the J call TRBJ2-3; the D is unclear. The germline V and J ends were trimmed by 0 bases and 2 bases, with 12 bases remaining between them. This CDR3 has 16 residues. CDR1 and CDR2 (germline): SGHDN, FVKESK.

The chain employs TRBV29-1 and TRBJ1-2; the D is unclear. The CDR3 runs to 13 residues. Germline CDR1 reads SQVTM; CDR2 reads ANQGSEA. Trimming took off 5 bases at V and 7 bases at J, with 17 bases between the two ends. The CDR3 coding sequence is TGCAGCGTTTCTGTCGGGGAAGGCCTTGGCTACACCTTC. Its protein is CSVSVGEGLGYTF.

This clonotype was counted a few times. Sequence at one end of the junction differs from germline and may be a read error. The chain employs TRBV24-1 and TRBJ1-2; 7 positions agree with TRBD1. Germline loops: CDR1 KGHDR, CDR2 SFDVKD. CDR3 size: 13 residues. Here the CDR3 reads CAASDPTGRGYTF. CDR3 DNA sequence: TGTGCCGCCAGTGATCCGACAGGGAGAGGCTACACCTTC.

The V and J genes are TRBV13 and TRBJ2-3; no firm D call. This CDR3 is built from 16 residues. Trimming removed 2 bases at V and 2 bases at J, with 14 bases between. Germline CDR1 and CDR2: PRHDT and FYEKMQ (reference sequence). The CDR3 nucleotides read TGTGCCAGCAGCTTAAGAGACTTCAGGCTCACAGATACGCAGTATTTT. Translating gives CASSLRDFRLTDTQYF.

The chain recombines TRBV11-2 with TRBJ2-4, with TRBD2 identical over 7 bases. The J call may be incorrect, as the DNA end agrees better with TRBJ2-5. Looked up from germline, CDR1 is SGHAT and CDR2 is FQNNGV. The CDR3 loop spans 16 amino acids. The CDR3 sequence: CASSPLGGGGPVTQYF. As DNA, the CDR3 is TGTGCCAGCAGCCCACTCGGAGGCGGGGGACCGGTGACCCAGTACTTC.

This clonotype was counted only a few times. The genes are TRBV6-6 and TRBJ1-2; D ambiguous. V was cut by 2 bases and J by 4 bases, with 14 bases left in between. This CDR3 spans 15 amino acids. Germline V gene sequence: CDR1 MNHNY, CDR2 SVGAGI (reference sequence). CDR3 protein: CASSYPEALLYGYTF. CDR3 bases: TGTGCCAGCAGTTACCCGGAGGCGCTCCTCTATGGCTACACCTTC.